This record looks at one T cell receptor delta chain sequence and its context. In its sample, this clone was seen a few times. Its antigen is unknown. A read error is likely here: a far larger clone is one base away. Other DNA sequences of this sample code for an identical CDR3. This sample is drawn from a study of γδ T cells in repeated Plasmodium falciparum infection (dated by TCRdb to the early 2020s). A note on the overall study: Malian children exposed to intense seasonal malaria transmission were enrolled in the natural-infection arm and compared with Australian children matched for age and gender. Four controlled human malaria infections were administered to a few malaria-naive U.S. adults over around 600 days by bites from P. falciparum NF54-infected Anopheles stephensi mosquitoes. Samples from controlled-infection subjects were taken at baseline, right before selected infections, and 21 days after each infection. Malian gammadelta TCR repertoires were analysed cross-sectionally in periods with no transmission and longitudinally across episodes of acute febrile malaria. The study looked at how repeated Plasmodium falciparum infection shapes the human gammadelta T cell repertoire, using both natural infection in Mali and controlled human malaria infection. Summary of the overall study and its limitations: The controlled-infection cohort was small, limiting analysis of inter-individual variability in gammadelta T cell responses. Generalizability was limited because the Malian cohort was drawn from a small rural village of predominantly one ethnic group.

Library creation used multiplex PCR. For sequencing, an Illumina MiSeq was employed. Each sorted gammadelta T cell sample was sequenced for both the TCR gamma (TRG) and TCR delta (TRD) chains. Concerning the study's data processing: The repertoire analyses used clonotype tree plots, the accumulated frequency of the top 20 clonotypes, and diversity index (DI) and D75 metrics. TCRdb called clones afresh from the public reads with CATT; identical DNA rows were later merged. The V and J calls shown here were made by TCRdb, not taken from the authors' results. The sample contains more than 45,000 delta-chain clones, over 1.5% of them found a single time. Jointly, the top ten make up approximately 16% of the sample. The source of this sequence is a pool of human donors (malaria-infected and uninfected, not separated). The material sequenced was gamma-delta T cells from blood.

The nucleotides are TGTGCTCTTGTCCCGACCCCCTCAGAGGGGATACGCGAGATCCGAGAACTCATCTTT. Translated, this is CALVPTPSEGIREIRELIF. The rearranged segments are TRDV1 and TRDJ1, and 9 junction bases match TRDD3. The CDR3 spans 19 residues, from the cysteine through the phenylalanine. Only the CDR3 DNA is retained, 57 bases long and in frame from the first base. CDR1 and CDR2 were assigned from the germline V gene as TSWWSYY and QGS. From V the trimming removes 7 bases and from J it removes 9 bases, while the gene matches leave 27 bases of the junction unaccounted for.